The clone carrying this T cell receptor (beta chain) was detected once. The sample is drawn from a study of cytomegalovirus exposure and HLA in healthy donors. V was cut by 8 bases and J by 0 bases, with 17 bases left in between. From germline, CDR1 is MDHEN and CDR2 SYDVKM. There are 17 residues in the CDR3. The PCR had 60 Vbeta and 13 Jbeta primers. The method was immunoSEQ multiplex PCR; TCRdb's version includes in-frame clones alone and lacks a portion of them. The table includes tens of thousands of clones, about three quarters detected once. Sequencing was done on a sample of PBMCs. This TCR derives from a male donor in good health and CMV-seropositive. This sequence joins TRBV28 and TRBJ2-6; tentatively, D is TRBD1 (7 bases). CDR3 in amino acids: CASEGGQINSGANVLTF. For the CDR3, the DNA is TGTGCCAGCGAGGGGGGACAGATAAACTCTGGGGCCAACGTCCTGACTTTC.